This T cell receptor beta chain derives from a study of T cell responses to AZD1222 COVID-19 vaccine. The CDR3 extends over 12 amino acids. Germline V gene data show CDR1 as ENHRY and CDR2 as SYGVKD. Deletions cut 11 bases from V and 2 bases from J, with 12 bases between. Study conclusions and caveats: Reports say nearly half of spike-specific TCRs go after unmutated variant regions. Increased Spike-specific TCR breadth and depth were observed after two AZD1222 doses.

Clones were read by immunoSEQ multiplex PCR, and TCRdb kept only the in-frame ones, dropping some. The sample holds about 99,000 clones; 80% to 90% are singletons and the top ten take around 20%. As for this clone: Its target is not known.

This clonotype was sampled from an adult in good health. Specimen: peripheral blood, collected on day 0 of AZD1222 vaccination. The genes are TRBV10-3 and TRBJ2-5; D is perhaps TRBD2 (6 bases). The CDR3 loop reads CAVGTQQETQYF. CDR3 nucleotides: TGTGCCGTCGGGACTCAACAAGAGACCCAGTACTTC.